Below, 6 T cell receptor beta chains from the same sample are listed, as sequenced in a study of T cells in Graves' hyperthyroidism and ophthalmopathy. Amplified TCR beta CDR3 regions derived from RNA transcripts. First-round RT-PCR with HTBI primers amplified the TCR CDR3 region. TCRdb called the multiplex PCR reads again in MiXCR, with one record for every CDR3 protein. Of around 720,000 distinct CDR3 sequences in the sample, roughly 32% were seen once. Sample: blood. Source of these receptors: a woman aged 40 to 49 with Graves' hyperthyroidism.

This clonotype was observed a single time. V usage is TRBV7-2 and J usage is TRBJ2-5; TRBD1 matches at 7 bases. The trim removed 9 bases at V and 6 bases at J, leaving 13 bases unmatched. The germline CDR1 and CDR2 sequences are SGHTA and FQGNSA. CDR3 length: 14 residues. Here the CDR3 reads CASSMGRGRKTQYF. The CDR3 nucleotides read TGTGCCAGTAGTATGGGAAGGGGGCGTAAGACCCAGTACTTC.

Turning to this clonotype: Just one base apart from a much larger clone, this may be a read error. The chain has TRBV5-1 and TRBJ1-1, with D possibly being TRBD1 (5 bases). CDR1 is SGHRS, CDR2 YFSETQ, per germline. The CDR3 is 16 residues long. The CDR3 DNA reads as TGCGCCGGCAGCATTTACCGCCAGGGAAGACCGACTGAAGCTTTCTTT. Its translation is CAGSIYRQGRPTEAFF.

CDR3 residues: CASSPSETGELFF. Written as DNA, the CDR3 is TGTGCCAGCTCCCCATCCGAGACCGGGGAGCTGTTTTTT. The chain carries TRBV3-1 and TRBJ2-2, with D uncertain. Per germline, CDR1 LGHDT and CDR2 YNNKEL (reference sequence). The V end was cut by 8 bases, the J end by 5 bases, with 12 bases between. This CDR3 comprises 13 residues.

The rearrangement uses TRBV27 and TRBJ2-5; D unresolved. From germline, CDR1 is MNHEY and CDR2 SMNVEV (reference sequence). Trimming pared 4 bases from V and 3 bases from J, leaving 15 bases between. The CDR3 is made up of 15 amino acids. CDR3 coding DNA: TGTGCCAGCAGTTCCCTTCCCCCTTCTGAAGAGACCCAGTACTTC. Residues: CASSSLPPSEETQYF.

The chain uses TRBV7-8 and TRBJ1-2; D uncertain. Germline V lookup: CDR1 SGHVS, CDR2 FQNEAQ. With 1 base removed from V and 2 bases from J, the gap between germline ends came to 23 bases. The CDR3 sequence is 19 residues long. This CDR3 is CASSLGFETTPLGNYGYTF. CDR3 nucleotides: TGTGCCAGCAGCTTAGGGTTCGAGACGACCCCTTTGGGGAACTATGGCTACACCTTC. The whole variable domain, filled in from reference TRBV7-8 and TRBJ1-2, reads GAGVSQSPRYKVAKRGQDVALRCDPISGHVSLFWYQQALGQGPEFLTYFQNEAQLDKSGLPSDRFFAERPEGSVSTLKIQRTQQEDSAVYLCASSLGFETTPLGNYGYTFGSGTRLTVV.

At least ten counts were recorded for this clonotype. The rearrangement uses TRBV10-3 and TRBJ1-5; 7 bases line up with TRBD1. The CDR3 contains 17 residues. The junction had 8 bases not matched to a gene; V was cut back by 0 bases and J by 3 bases. Germline CDR1 ENHRY, CDR2 SYGVKD. The CDR3 loop reads CAISESATGLLNQPQHF. The DNA of the CDR3 is TGTGCCATCAGTGAGTCCGCGACAGGGCTCCTCAATCAGCCCCAGCATTTT.